Shown below are 29 T cell receptor beta chains from a single sample sequenced in a study of early T cells in non-severe SARS-CoV-2 infection. TCRdb independently ran MiXCR on the 5' RACE reads; one entry per CDR3 protein. The table has roughly 100,000 distinct CDR3 sequences, approximately 14% seen once; the top ten hold 5% to 7.5%. The specimen sequenced was whole blood. These receptor sequences come from an adult who was a healthcare worker with PCR-confirmed SARS-CoV-2 infection or an uninfected control (not recorded which).

J is TRBJ1-6 and V is TRBV28; tentatively, D is TRBD1 (5 bases). With 4 bases removed from V and 0 bases from J, the gap between germline ends came to 10 bases. The germline V gene encodes CDR1 MDHEN and CDR2 SYDVKM. The CDR3 length is 16 residues. The CDR3 is CASSSPGGSYNSPLHF. DNA of the CDR3: TGTGCCAGCAGTTCCCCGGGGGGCTCCTATAATTCACCCCTCCACTTT.

V usage is TRBV30 and J usage is TRBJ1-2; perhaps TRBD1 as D (6 bases). Germline lookup yields CDR1 GTSNPN and CDR2 SVGIG (reference sequence). The CDR3 spans 13 residues. V lost 2 bases to trimming and J lost 3 bases, with 10 bases between them. The CDR3 DNA reads as TGTGCCTGGAGTATCAGGACAGACTATGGCTACACCTTC. Translated: CAWSIRTDYGYTF.

The chain uses TRBV7-2 and TRBJ1-6; D perhaps matches TRBD1 (5 bases). V was clipped by 1 base and J by 7 bases, with 8 bases between them. The germline gives CDR1 SGHTA, CDR2 FQGNSA. The CDR3 is 14 amino acids. CDR3 coding DNA: TGTGCCAGCAGCTTAGTTGGGGACAATTCACCCCTCCACTTT. This translates into CASSLVGDNSPLHF.

This clonotype showed up many times. The rearrangement uses TRBV6-1 and TRBJ1-2; no reliable D call. The CDR3 extends over 14 amino acids. V was pared by 6 bases and J by 4 bases, with 15 bases between. Germline CDR1 and CDR2: MNHNS and SASEGT. The CDR3 here is CASRAPTPVYGYTF. The CDR3, as DNA: TGTGCCAGCAGGGCACCGACACCAGTCTATGGCTACACCTTC.

The chain combines TRBV28 with TRBJ2-7, with no clear D. The CDR3 length is 12 residues. Trimming took 0 bases from V and 5 from J, leaving 5 bases between them. Germline V CDR1 and CDR2: MDHEN, SYDVKM. CDR3 region: CASSLWRNEQYF. In nucleotides, the CDR3 is TGTGCCAGCAGTTTATGGAGGAACGAGCAGTACTTC.

This sequence joins TRBV7-9 and TRBJ1-6; D gene uncertain. Trimming took 4 bases from V and 10 from J, leaving 8 bases between them. This CDR3 comprises 12 residues. Germline values: CDR1 SEHNR, CDR2 FQNEAQ (reference sequence). This CDR3 reads CASSWPESPLHF. CDR3 in DNA: TGTGCCAGCAGCTGGCCAGAATCACCCCTCCACTTT. The full variable domain, rest sourced from reference TRBV7-9 and TRBJ1-6, is DTGVSQNPRHKITKRGQNVTFRCDPISEHNRLYWYRQTLGQGPEFLTYFQNEAQLEKSRLLSDRFSAERPKGSFSTLEIQRTEQGDSAMYLCASSWPESPLHFGNGTRLTVT.

The sample holds a few counts of this clonotype. The rearrangement links TRBV7-2 to TRBJ2-7; D is perhaps TRBD1 (5 bases). The length of the CDR3 is 13 residues. Germline assignment: CDR1 SGHTA and CDR2 FQGNSA. Trimming shortened V by 2 bases and J by 2 bases, and 7 bases separated the two germline ends. CDR3 coding DNA: TGTGCCAGCAGCTTACGACAGACCTACGAGCAGTACTTC. Translated: CASSLRQTYEQYF.

This clonotype was counted ten times or more. This rearrangement joins TRBV20-1 to TRBJ1-4; the match to TRBD1 covers 9 bases. Germline lookup yields CDR1 DFQATT and CDR2 SNEGSKA (reference sequence). CDR3 size: 14 residues. V lost 5 bases to trimming and J lost 8 bases; unmatched junction nucleotides: 9. The chain's CDR3 is CSAAHRGPGEKLFF. In DNA form, the CDR3 reads TGCAGTGCTGCGCACAGGGGGCCGGGAGAAAAACTGTTTTTT.

This clonotype was seen ten or more times. The chain has TRBV20-1 and TRBJ2-3; no reliable D call. Trimming pared 0 bases from V and 2 bases from J, leaving 18 bases between. The CDR3 covers 17 residues. Per the germline V gene, CDR1 is DFQATT and CDR2 is SNEGSKA (reference sequence). The CDR3 spells CSARDGISPIFTDTQYF. The CDR3, as DNA: TGCAGTGCTAGAGATGGCATCTCCCCTATTTTCACAGATACGCAGTATTTT.

The table lists this clonotype with a few counts. V is TRBV2 and J is TRBJ1-1; D may be TRBD1 (6 bases). The germline V gene encodes CDR1 SNHLY and CDR2 FYNNEI. CDR3 length: 14 amino acids. Deletions cut 2 bases from V and 4 bases from J, with 11 bases between. The CDR3 protein is CASSEPGGGTEAFF. The CDR3 DNA follows: TGTGCCAGCAGTGAACCGGGGGGCGGCACTGAAGCTTTCTTT.

This clonotype was seen a handful of times. The chain links TRBV24-1 to TRBJ1-5; TRBD1 aligns across 9 bases. Trimming removed 0 bases from V and 5 bases from J; junction bases left unmatched: 1. From germline, CDR1 is KGHDR and CDR2 SFDVKD. The CDR3 totals 15 residues. The CDR3 sequence is CATSDLGQGYQPQHF. The CDR3 DNA is TGTGCCACCAGTGATTTGGGACAGGGGTATCAGCCCCAGCATTTT.

This clonotype was observed many times. V and J are TRBV19 and TRBJ2-5, with D perhaps being TRBD1 or TRBD2 (5 bases each). The CDR3 contains 15 residues. V lost 2 bases, J lost 5 bases, and 15 bases lay in between. Germline CDR1 reads LNHDA; CDR2 reads SQIVND (reference sequence). In DNA, the CDR3 is TGTGCCAGTAGTATAACGAGGGGTCCCCGGGAGACCCAGTACTTC. Protein sequence: CASSITRGPRETQYF.

This clonotype was counted many times. The rearrangement joins TRBV10-3 to TRBJ2-1; D not resolved. Germline V lookup: CDR1 ENHRY, CDR2 SYGVKD. V was clipped by 0 bases and J by 2 bases, with 17 bases between them. The CDR3 has 18 residues. The CDR3 loop is CAISESKFRLDPYNEQFF. In nucleotides, the CDR3 is TGTGCCATCAGTGAGTCGAAATTTAGGCTAGACCCCTACAATGAGCAGTTCTTC.

The CDR3 DNA follows: TGTGCCAGCAGTGATGGAATCCAAGTTCGAACAGATACGCAGTATTTT. Amino acids: CASSDGIQVRTDTQYF. The rearrangement links TRBV25-1 to TRBJ2-3, with D hard to call. The ends were cut back, 3 bases at V and 3 bases at J, with 16 bases in the middle. The CDR3 sequence is 16 residues long. CDR1 MGHDK and CDR2 SYGVNS come from the germline V gene.

The chain joins TRBV18 to TRBJ2-2; possibly TRBD1 for D (7 bases). Germline V lookup: CDR1 KGHSH, CDR2 LQKENI. The CDR3 runs to 15 residues. V was trimmed by 6 bases and J by 0 bases, leaving 11 bases between them. The chain's CDR3 is CASSGGTANTGELFF. The DNA of the CDR3 is TGTGCCAGCTCTGGCGGGACAGCGAACACCGGGGAGCTGTTTTTT.

The chain couples TRBV4-1 to TRBJ1-1; no clear D gene. The length of the CDR3 is 13 residues. The germline V gene encodes CDR1 MGHRA and CDR2 YSYEKL. V gave up 1 base and J gave up 11 bases, with 14 bases separating them. CDR3 bases: TGCGCCAGCAGCCAAGGAGTCAGCTTTGGGGCTTTCTTT. It encodes CASSQGVSFGAFF.

This clonotype has a handful of counts. The V gene is TRBV20-1, the J gene TRBJ2-7; 10 bases line up with TRBD2. The CDR3 length is 12 residues. Unmatched junction bases numbered 4, after V lost 6 bases and J lost 5 bases. Germline CDR1 is DFQATT and CDR2 is SNEGSKA (reference sequence). CDR3 amino acids: CSASGLADEQYF. The DNA for the CDR3 is TGCAGTGCCTCCGGACTAGCGGACGAGCAGTACTTC.

The V and J genes are TRBV10-2 and TRBJ1-4; possible D gene TRBD1, 6 bases. V was trimmed by 0 bases and J by 8 bases, leaving 7 bases between them. This CDR3 has 13 residues. Germline V gene lookup returns CDR1 WSHSY and CDR2 SAAADI. The CDR3 coding sequence is TGCGCCAGCAGTGAGTCGGGACAAGAAAAACTGTTTTTT. Amino acid sequence: CASSESGQEKLFF.

The chain is built from TRBV7-2 and TRBJ1-1, with a possible D match to TRBD1 (6 bases). The germline CDR1 and CDR2 sequences are SGHTA and FQGNSA. This CDR3 contains 17 residues. Trimming stripped 1 base from V and 1 base from J, with 16 bases between. The CDR3: CASSLGFSGQRNTEAFF. For the CDR3, the DNA is TGTGCCAGCAGCTTAGGGTTTAGTGGACAGAGGAACACTGAAGCTTTCTTT.

This clonotype is a singleton in its sample. This chain uses TRBV7-2 with TRBJ2-2, with 12 nucleotides matching TRBD2. J gave up 3 bases and V 1 base, and 3 bases lay outside the gene matches. The length of the CDR3 is 17 residues. From germline, CDR1 is SGHTA and CDR2 FQGNSA. The CDR3 is CASSLERLAGDTGELFF. In DNA, the CDR3 is TGTGCCAGCAGCTTAGAAAGACTAGCGGGAGACACCGGGGAGCTGTTTTTT.

The table lists this clonotype with a few counts. V gene TRBV29-1 combines with J gene TRBJ2-7, with no clear D. CDR3 length equals 13 residues. Germline CDR1 and CDR2: SQVTM and ANQGSEA. V lost 2 bases, J lost 0 bases, and 8 bases lay in between. CDR3 loop: CSVESEFSYEQYF. Here the CDR3 DNA reads TGCAGCGTTGAAAGCGAGTTCTCCTACGAGCAGTACTTC.

A few counts support this clonotype. The chain couples TRBV10-2 to TRBJ1-1, with 7 bases identical to TRBD1. Germline loops: CDR1 WSHSY, CDR2 SAAADI. This CDR3 comprises 14 residues. V was clipped by 3 bases and J by 6 bases; unmatched bases: 7. The CDR3 DNA follows: TGCGCCAGCAGTGATCAGGGGGAGTCGGCTGAAGCTTTCTTT. Its translation: CASSDQGESAEAFF.

This clonotype was counted ten times or more. CDR3 amino acids: CSVDHYPTDTQYF. In DNA, the CDR3 is TGCAGCGTTGACCACTACCCCACAGATACGCAGTATTTT. The chain has TRBV29-1 and TRBJ2-3, with unresolved D. CDR3 length equals 13 residues. V lost 3 bases and J lost 2, with 9 bases in between. Germline V lookup: CDR1 SQVTM, CDR2 ANQGSEA.

This clonotype was counted between two and nine times. This chain links TRBV28 with TRBJ2-4; 8 bases line up with TRBD1. V gave up 4 bases and J gave up 8 bases; unmatched junction bases: 13. This CDR3 is 16 amino acids long. CDR1 is MDHEN, CDR2 SYDVKM, per germline. CDR3 in DNA: TGTGCCAGCAGTTCACCGGGTACAGGGGGTAGGGACATTCAGTACTTC. It yields the protein CASSSPGTGGRDIQYF.

This clonotype was counted a few times. V gene TRBV10-3 combines with J gene TRBJ1-2; 8 bases line up with TRBD1. Germline V gene data show CDR1 as ENHRY and CDR2 as SYGVKD. V lost 2 bases and J lost 8; bases outside the gene matches: 13. The CDR3 spans 16 residues. The CDR3 DNA reads as TGTGCCATCAGTGAGCCAGGGGGCACCCTTTCGGGAGGCTACACCTTC. This gives the protein CAISEPGGTLSGGYTF.

This clonotype was seen a handful of times. The rearrangement joins TRBV11-2 to TRBJ2-3; 12 positions match TRBD2. The germline CDR1 and CDR2 sequences are SGHAT and FQNNGV. Losses at the gene ends were 5 bases for V and 7 bases for J; bases not matched to a gene: 13. The CDR3 is made up of 17 amino acids. CDR3: CASSQTPLAGGVNTQYF. The CDR3 DNA is TGTGCCAGCAGCCAAACTCCACTAGCGGGGGGTGTTAATACGCAGTATTTT.

This clonotype was counted ten times or more. V and J are TRBV7-9 and TRBJ2-2; no definite D call. The V and J ends lost 1 base and 3 bases respectively, with 6 bases between them. The germline V gene encodes CDR1 SEHNR and CDR2 FQNEAQ (reference sequence). CDR3 size: 14 residues. CDR3 DNA: TGTGCCAGCAGCTTAGTTATGGACACCGGGGAGCTGTTTTTT. Translated: CASSLVMDTGELFF.

This clonotype was picked up a small number of times. The genes are TRBV6-2 or TRBV6-3 and TRBJ2-2; D is ambiguous. V was clipped by 0 bases and J by 4 bases, with 6 bases between them. This CDR3 is 14 amino acids long. The germline CDR1 and CDR2 sequences are MNHEY and SVGEGT. CDR3 residues: CASSYSKGTGELFF. For the CDR3, the DNA is TGTGCCAGCAGTTACTCGAAGGGCACCGGGGAGCTGTTTTTT.

The chain employs TRBV2 and TRBJ2-5; 11 nucleotides match TRBD2. Per germline, CDR1 SNHLY and CDR2 FYNNEI. The J segment lost 5 bases and the V segment lost 4 bases, leaving 9 bases of the junction unmatched. The CDR3 is 16 residues long. The chain's CDR3 is CASSVGSGGAGETQYF. In DNA form, the CDR3 reads TGTGCCAGCAGTGTGGGTAGCGGGGGGGCCGGTGAGACCCAGTACTTC. The entire variable domain, with the rest obtained from reference TRBV2 and TRBJ2-5, is as follows: EPEVTQTPSHQVTQMGQEVILRCVPISNHLYFYWYRQILGQKVEFLVSFYNNEISEKSEIFDDQFSVERPDGSNFTLKIRSTKLEDSAMYFCASSVGSGGAGETQYFGPGTRLLVL.